This record covers a single T cell receptor (beta chain). This sample was included in a study of blood T cell repertoires in COVID-19. Study-wide context: Sources were T cells, B-cell-depleted T cells, or PBMCs; the material itself was cDNA or gDNA.

With V trimmed by 0 bases and J by 5 bases, 5 bases remained unmatched. Germline V gives CDR1 LGHNT, CDR2 FRNRAP. The CDR3 totals 17 residues. The assay was immunoSEQ multiplex PCR, and TCRdb's table has in-frame clones only and misses some. The data contain roughly 70,000 clones, approximately 89% of them singletons. The clonotype originates from a woman aged 45-60 years with active COVID-19. The V gene is TRBV12-5, the J gene TRBJ1-5, with 12 bases matching TRBD1. Sequencing input: peripheral blood. The chain's CDR3 is CASGLVPGQGAHQPQHF. CDR3 bases: TGTGCTAGTGGTTTGGTGCCGGGACAGGGGGCCCATCAGCCCCAGCATTTT. The full variable domain, with the rest looked up from reference TRBV12-5 and TRBJ1-5, is DARVTQTPRHKVTEMGQEVTMRCQPILGHNTVFWYRQTMMQGLELLAYFRNRAPLDDSGMPKDRFSAEMPDATLATLKIQPSEPRDSAVYFCASGLVPGQGAHQPQHFGDGTRLSIL.